This T cell receptor beta chain was captured in a study of vaccination effects on CD4 cells after COVID-19. Overall study context: About 2.1 million PBMC were seeded per well and grown in the presence of roughly 9.3 IU/ml IL-2 and about 10 ug/ml peptides. Study-level findings and limits: Marked clonal contraction was seen late after vaccination (in both infection- and vaccine-induced clones).

The authors isolated CD4+ T cells after 10 days of culture. Vaccination of participants consisted of two doses of either the BNT162b2 or mRNA-1273 vaccine. Nucleocapsid antibodies were negative in the vaccine recipients, who had never had SARS-CoV-2 infection. It was on days 3 and 7 that half the medium was replaced with IL-2 medium. This clone was recorded once. Antigen: not known. The length of the CDR3 is 11 residues. CDR1 is MNHNY, CDR2 SVGAGI, per germline (reference sequence). V was pared by 6 bases and J by 2 bases, with 4 bases between. Clones were sequenced by immunoSEQ multiplex PCR, and TCRdb holds only the in-frame ones, with some missing. Of about 73,000 clones listed, roughly 73% are singletons.

This clonotype was sampled from a human donor who received a COVID-19 vaccine. The material sequenced was CD4+ T cells from PBMCs cultured without peptide, taken after COVID-19 vaccination. The rearrangement links TRBV6-6 to TRBJ2-5; no reliable D call. CDR3 DNA sequence: TGTGCCAGCAGGGCACAAGAGACCCAGTACTTC. This gives the protein CASRAQETQYF.